This T cell receptor beta chain emerged from a study of CD8 T cells in Susac syndrome. Study-level points and caveats: Regarding the TCR sequencing and HLA analysis, the study admitted that a relatively small number of individuals were involved.

After extraction with the RNeasy kit, roughly 0.45 to 1 ug of the RNA was reverse transcribed using random hexamers. With immunoSEQ multiplex PCR, TCR beta CDR3 was amplified across 54 Vbeta and 13 Jbeta. TCRdb re-called the immunoSEQ multiplex PCR reads through MiXCR, storing one row per CDR3 protein. The repertoire has around 300,000 distinct CDR3 sequences, 85% of them found once; the top ten carry 0.2% to 0.25%. Germline assignment: CDR1 SGHDT and CDR2 YYEEEE. The CDR3 totals 15 residues. V lost 5 bases to trimming and J lost 4 bases; unmatched junction nucleotides: 5. A remark on this clonotype: Its antigen is undetermined.

TCR beta was sequenced from blood CD8+ and CD4+ T cells. Relapsing-remitting disease, either stable or active, was present in the multiple sclerosis controls, who were treatment-naive patients. The chain is built from TRBV5-6 and TRBJ2-2; 10 nucleotides agree with TRBD2. The receptor comes from a human donor with multiple sclerosis. The sequenced sample was CD8+ T cells from PBMCs. The CDR3 spells CASRKLAGGTGELFF. DNA for the CDR3: TGTGCCAGCAGAAAGTTAGCGGGAGGCACCGGGGAGCTGTTTTTT.